The rows below give T cell receptor beta chains drawn from one sample of a study of T cells after yellow fever vaccination. TCRdb re-called the 5' RACE reads with MiXCR, one entry per CDR3 protein. The sample comprises 300,000 to 400,000 distinct CDR3 sequences, roughly 8.4% of which are singletons, and under 20% rests with the top ten. The sequenced sample was PBMCs, obtained approximately 47 days after the first yellow fever vaccination. The source is a man younger than 35 who received the YFV17D yellow fever vaccine. Each CDR3 is given with its conserved first and last residue. Each record gives: CDR3 length, D gene, clone size, V gene, J gene, CDR3 DNA, CDR3 protein. The D gene is left open where the match is weak. Only part of the rows carry a size: once, few, many, or a class if the clone is expanded.

>13|NA|NA|TRBV29-1|TRBJ2-3
TGCAGCGTTGGAATGGGTGTGGCAGATACGCAGTATTTT
CSVGMGVADTQYF
>17|TRBD2|NA|TRBV2|TRBJ2-3
TGTGCCAGCAGTATTAGAGGTGGGACTAGCGGTGCCCATACGCAGTATTTT
CASSIRGGTSGAHTQYF
>16|TRBD1|NA|TRBV7-2|TRBJ2-2
TGTGCCAGCAGCTTAGGGGGACAGGGAAGCACCGGGGAGCTGTTTTTT
CASSLGGQGSTGELFF
>12|NA|NA|TRBV30|TRBJ1-1
TGTGCCCGAGACAGATTGAACACTGAAGCTTTCTTT
CARDRLNTEAFF
>15|TRBD2|few|TRBV7-6|TRBJ2-3
TGTGCCAGCAGCTCGAGCGGGGGGGCTTGGGATACGCAGTATTTT
CASSSSGGAWDTQYF
>16|TRBD2|few|TRBV27|TRBJ2-1
TGTGCCAGCATAGGTTTCAGCGGGGGTCTCTACAATGAGCAGTTCTTC
CASIGFSGGLYNEQFF
>15|NA|few|TRBV29-1|TRBJ2-5
TGCAGCGTGGGGAGGTTTCCGGGGAGTGTGGAGACCCAGTACTTC
CSVGRFPGSVETQYF
>14|TRBD2|NA|TRBV6-1|TRBJ2-3
TGTGCCAGCAGGGTTCTAGCGGGGACAGATACGCAGTATTTT
CASRVLAGTDTQYF
>13|NA|few|TRBV5-6|TRBJ1-1
TGTGCCAGCAGCTTGGATAGGTTAGCTGAAGCTTTCTTT
CASSLDRLAEAFF
>15|TRBD1|NA|TRBV5-1|TRBJ2-2
TGCGCCAGCAGGGAGACAGGGGGTGCGTCCGGGGAGCTGTTTTTT
CASRETGGASGELFF
>14|NA|few|TRBV20-1|TRBJ1-6
TGCAGTGCTAGGGAGATGCGATTTAATTCACCCCTCCACTTT
CSAREMRFNSPLHF
>15|NA|NA|TRBV6-5|TRBJ2-3
TGTGCCAGCAGTTACACGGGGTGGGGCACAGATACGCAGTATTTT
CASSYTGWGTDTQYF
>14|NA|few|TRBV7-9|TRBJ1-4
TGTGCCAGCAGCCGCGGTGGGCAGAATGAAAAACTGTTTTTT
CASSRGGQNEKLFF
>15|NA|NA|TRBV30|TRBJ1-1
TGTGCCTGGAGTGCGATCGACAGACTGAACACTGAAGCTTTCTTT
CAWSAIDRLNTEAFF
>15|NA|few|TRBV7-7|TRBJ2-3
TGTGCCCGCGCGAAACAGGGAGGCGACACAGATACGCAGTATTTT
CARAKQGGDTDTQYF
>14|NA|many|TRBV12-3/TRBV12-4|TRBJ2-5
TGTGCCAGCAGTTTTCGGGCTGGAGGGGAGACCCAGTACTTC
CASSFRAGGETQYF
>14|TRBD2|few|TRBV7-3|TRBJ2-7
TGTGCCAGCGCCCCGGGAGGCACTTCCTACGAGCAGTACTTC
CASAPGGTSYEQYF
>17|TRBD1|few|TRBV15|TRBJ2-1
TGTGCCACCAGCAGTTGGACAGGTTGGGACTCCTACAATGAGCAGTTCTTC
CATSSWTGWDSYNEQFF
>15|NA|few|TRBV7-2|TRBJ2-5
TGTGCCAGCAGCCCTCAAAGGGCCATTAAAGAGACCCAGTACTTC
CASSPQRAIKETQYF
>14|TRBD1|NA|TRBV20-1|TRBJ2-7
TGCAGTGCTAGTTCCGGGACAGCCCTGAACGAGCAGTACTTC
CSASSGTALNEQYF
>15|TRBD1|few|TRBV14|TRBJ1-4
TGTGCCAGCAGCCAAGGAGAGACAGGGGCAGGGAAACTGTTTTTT
CASSQGETGAGKLFF
>11|NA|many|TRBV5-1|TRBJ2-4
TGCGCCAGCAGCATCCGGGGCATTCAGTACTTC
CASSIRGIQYF
>17|NA|few|TRBV4-2|TRBJ2-5
TGTGCCAGCAGCCAATTTGTAGGGACCCCAGGCCCAGAGACCCAGTACTTC
CASSQFVGTPGPETQYF
>12|NA|few|TRBV9|TRBJ1-6
TGTGCCAGCAGCGTAGGGGGAGGACCCCTCCACTTT
CASSVGGGPLHF